This paragraph covers one T cell receptor beta chain sequence. This clone showed up just once. The antigen this receptor binds is unknown. Its ends do not fully match the called genes, so a read error is possible. The immunoSEQ Assay was used to sequence TCR beta CDR3 regions from DNA. In the source study's methods: To compute T cell density, TCR beta template counts were normalized to usable DNA, which was estimated by amplifying housekeeping genes. Richness was estimated with the preseqR package, extrapolating to 400,000 templates for PBMC samples and 120,000 templates for tissue samples. Clonality was defined as one minus Pielou's evenness. Tissue-enriched TCRs were identified through differential abundance testing performed on productive amino-acid clonotypes, with a minimum total count of 5 and an alpha of 0.1. The Jaccard Index and the Morisita Overlap Index were used to quantify repertoire overlap between compartments. GLIPH clustered TCR beta CDR3s with public tetramer-defined viral CDR3s; viral motifs required at least three viral sequences plus V-gene enrichment. Held by TCRdb, this immuneACCESS table contains in-frame sequences only and omits some clones. Under half of the omission traces to an unresolved V gene where checked; the cause of the rest is unknown. For V, J and clone size, that table is used; D and trimming come from the DNA. For this sample the table gives about 78,000 clones, of which roughly four fifths were detected only once. The ten largest make up over 2.5% of the sample.

The entry originates in a study of T cells in localized non-small cell lung cancer (dated by TCRdb to the early 2020s). With respect to the entire study: Comparing tumors with uninvolved tumor-adjacent lungs, the study looked at the T cell repertoires of 200 to 250 patients with early-stage NSCLC. The cohort consisted of about 240 treatment-naive NSCLC patients whose localized lung tumors had been resected. Of the NSCLC patients, 120 to 150 were male and approximately 99 were female, and the mean age was about 69 years. Beyond this particular receptor, the publication reports: The highest T cell clonality was observed in uninvolved tumor-adjacent lung, where clonality exceeded that of tumor, suggesting that antigenic responses were more focused in uninvolved tumor-adjacent lung. Higher blood T cell density associated with longer overall survival, while higher adjacent-lung clonality associated with shorter survival. Because multi-region sequencing of the tumors was not done, intratumor heterogeneity could not be ruled out. A median of roughly 58 of the top 100 tumor clones were detected in paired uninvolved adjacent lung, and 25 to 35 of these tumor clones were also found among the top 100 clones of the paired uninvolved adjacent lung. Because the study design was exploratory, TCR variables were selected using unadjusted p-values without false-discovery rate correction.

At diagnosis, tumor, uninvolved tumor-adjacent lung and peripheral blood were collected and then preserved as a mix of FFPE and fresh-frozen material. For TCR repertoire profiling, the blood samples were analyzed as peripheral blood mononuclear cells. The receptor's source is a man between 40 and 69 years old with stage I lung adenocarcinoma. The sequencing used peripheral blood, collected before any cancer treatment.

The base sequence is TGTGCCAGCGCCGAAGACGGACAGACTCAACCTTTT. Its protein product is CASAEDGQTQPF. The chain links TRBV6-6 with TRBJ1-1, and TRBD1 may be the D gene, going by 6 matching bases. The CDR1 and CDR2 encoded by the germline V gene (reference sequence) are MNHNY and SVGAGI. The CDR3 numbers 12 residues from cysteine through phenylalanine. The only DNA kept is the CDR3, 36 bases in frame from the first base.